The 30 T cell receptor beta chains reported below all come from one sample, sequenced in a study of cytomegalovirus exposure and HLA in healthy donors. TCRdb's copy holds only in-frame clones and misses some; the assay was immunoSEQ multiplex PCR. Among 250,000 to 350,000 clones listed, about nine tenths were seen once. What was sequenced was PBMCs. These receptors were taken from a woman aged 25-40 years in good health and CMV-seropositive.

The chain couples TRBV18 to TRBJ1-4; D gene ambiguous. V was shortened by 2 bases and J by 1 base, with 5 bases between the two germline ends. From germline, CDR1 is KGHSH and CDR2 LQKENI. This CDR3 region has 14 residues. The CDR3, as DNA: TGTGCCAGCTCACCAACAAGAACTAATGAAAAACTGTTTTTT. Translating it yields CASSPTRTNEKLFF.

This sequence joins TRBV4-3 and TRBJ2-7, with 10 bases lining up with TRBD1. The CDR3 is 14 residues long. V lost 2 bases, J lost 3 bases, and 1 base stayed unmatched. CDR1 is LGHNA and CDR2 is YSLEER in the germline V gene. CDR3 DNA sequence: TGCGCCAGCAGCCAAAGGGACAGGGGCTACGAGCAGTACTTC. Translated: CASSQRDRGYEQYF.

J is TRBJ2-7 and V is TRBV5-1; no definite D call. This CDR3 contains 14 residues. Germline V gene data show CDR1 as SGHRS and CDR2 as YFSETQ. V was cut by 1 base and J by 5 bases, with 13 bases left in between. CDR3 DNA sequence: TGCGCCAGCAGCTTGTATGTGGGCGCGAACGAGCAGTACTTC. Translating it yields CASSLYVGANEQYF.

The gene calls are TRBV5-6 and TRBJ2-1, with D possibly being TRBD1 (6 bases). V was clipped by 1 base and J by 2 bases, with 16 bases between them. The CDR3 loop spans 17 amino acids. Germline CDR1 is SGHDT and CDR2 is YYEEEE. The CDR3 loop is CASSLLDRQGPYNEQFF. DNA for the CDR3: TGTGCCAGCAGCTTGTTGGATCGGCAGGGGCCCTACAATGAGCAGTTCTTC.

The chain combines TRBV7-9 with TRBJ2-5, with a possible D match to TRBD1 (7 bases). V lost 4 bases and J lost 3, with 18 bases in between. The length of the CDR3 is 16 residues. The germline gives CDR1 SEHNR, CDR2 FQNEAQ (reference sequence). This CDR3 is CASSSYRRGAEETQYF. In DNA, the CDR3 is TGTGCCAGCAGCTCCTATCGCAGGGGGGCCGAAGAGACCCAGTACTTC. The whole variable domain, filled in from reference TRBV7-9 and TRBJ2-5, reads DTGVSQNPRHKITKRGQNVTFRCDPISEHNRLYWYRQTLGQGPEFLTYFQNEAQLEKSRLLSDRFSAERPKGSFSTLEIQRTEQGDSAMYLCASSSYRRGAEETQYFGPGTRLLVL.

The CDR3 is CASSRYHRQGLGQPQHF. In DNA, the CDR3 is TGTGCCAGCAGCCGCTACCACCGACAGGGACTAGGTCAGCCCCAGCATTTT. V and J are TRBV7-3 and TRBJ1-5; TRBD1 matches at 7 bases. Trimming removed 5 bases from V and 6 bases from J; junction bases left unmatched: 16. The CDR3 is made up of 17 amino acids. The germline V gene has CDR1 SGHTA and CDR2 FQGTGA.

The V and J genes are TRBV28 and TRBJ2-1; D is undetermined. V lost 0 bases to trimming and J lost 6 bases, with 18 bases between them. The CDR3 has 17 residues. Germline loops: CDR1 MDHEN, CDR2 SYDVKM. CDR3 nucleotides: TGTGCCAGCAGTTTATGGCCTTCGGCTGGCGTGGGCAATGAGCAGTTCTTC. Encoded protein: CASSLWPSAGVGNEQFF.

V gene TRBV6-5 combines with J gene TRBJ1-2; D not resolved. There are 15 residues in the CDR3. In germline, CDR1 is MNHEY, CDR2 SVGAGI. With 0 bases removed from V and 7 bases from J, the gap between germline ends came to 15 bases. CDR3 in amino acids: CASSYSRSGTAGYTF. For the CDR3, the DNA is TGTGCCAGCAGTTACTCGAGGTCTGGAACAGCTGGCTACACCTTC.

The rearrangement joins TRBV25-1 to TRBJ2-4; maybe TRBD1 (6 bases). V lost 3 bases and J 5 bases, leaving 11 bases between the germline ends. The CDR3 consists of 14 residues. Germline-derived CDR1 and CDR2 are MGHDK and SYGVNS. The chain's CDR3 is CASSDWDTQNIQYF. DNA of the CDR3: TGTGCCAGCAGTGATTGGGACACCCAAAACATTCAGTACTTC.

The chain links TRBV7-6 to TRBJ2-1, with TRBD1 matching over 10 bases. Germline CDR1 SGHVS, CDR2 FNYEAQ. The CDR3 length is 14 residues. Trimming removed 1 base from V and 12 bases from J; junction bases left unmatched: 6. The CDR3 here is CASSLGQGAIGQFF. The DNA for the CDR3 is TGTGCCAGCAGCTTAGGACAGGGGGCAATCGGGCAGTTCTTC.

The gene calls are TRBV30 and TRBJ2-1; 13 nucleotides line up with TRBD2. After removal of 4 bases from V and 6 bases from J, the junction contained 12 bases not matched to a gene. The CDR3 has 17 residues. Per germline, CDR1 GTSNPN and CDR2 SVGIG (reference sequence). Written as DNA, the CDR3 is TGTGCCTGGACCCTTACCGGGACTAGCGGGATTAGCAATGAGCAGTTCTTC. Protein sequence: CAWTLTGTSGISNEQFF.

The chain employs TRBV28 and TRBJ2-7, with 7 nucleotides matching TRBD1. This CDR3 spans 16 amino acids. Germline V gene sequence: CDR1 MDHEN, CDR2 SYDVKM. V shed 5 bases, J shed 1 base, and the junction held 11 bases outside the gene matches. CDR3 residues: CASSTRTGLRSYEQYF. The CDR3 bases are TGTGCCAGCAGTACTCGGACAGGCCTAAGGTCCTACGAGCAGTACTTC.

The rearrangement links TRBV7-9 to TRBJ1-4; D uncertain. Germline V gives CDR1 SEHNR, CDR2 FQNEAQ (reference sequence). The CDR3 consists of 13 residues. V was cut by 6 bases and J by 7 bases, with 12 bases left in between. CDR3 amino acids: CASRLERPEKLFF. The CDR3 DNA sequence: TGTGCCAGCAGGCTTGAGCGGCCTGAAAAACTGTTTTTT.

This sequence joins TRBV19 and TRBJ1-6, with D possibly being TRBD1 (6 bases). Trimming removed 3 bases at V and 4 bases at J, with 13 bases between. Germline V gene data show CDR1 as LNHDA and CDR2 as SQIVND (reference sequence). The CDR3 sequence is 16 residues long. CDR3: CASSIDDRSYNSPLHF. In DNA form, the CDR3 reads TGTGCCAGTAGTATTGATGACAGGTCTTATAATTCACCCCTCCACTTT.

This chain connects TRBV27 to TRBJ2-7; weak D call: TRBD2 (5 bases). Germline loops: CDR1 MNHEY, CDR2 SMNVEV (reference sequence). The CDR3 consists of 15 residues. Deletions cut 4 bases from V and 4 bases from J, with 17 bases between. CDR3 DNA: TGTGCCAGCAGTTGGTATCCGGGCCCGGGATACGAGCAGTACTTC. Translated: CASSWYPGPGYEQYF.

This chain uses TRBV4-2 with TRBJ1-2; a weak D match, TRBD1 (5 bases). Per germline, CDR1 LGHNA and CDR2 YNFKEQ. The CDR3 loop spans 14 amino acids. The ends were cut back, 3 bases at V and 4 bases at J, with 12 bases in the middle. The CDR3 nucleotides read TGTGCCAGCAGCCATTATAAACAGGCCTATGGCTACACCTTC. Translation gives CASSHYKQAYGYTF.

The V gene is TRBV28, the J gene TRBJ1-2; 7 nucleotides agree with TRBD1. V lost 5 bases to trimming and J lost 4 bases; unmatched junction nucleotides: 10. The CDR3 contains 15 residues. Per germline, CDR1 MDHEN and CDR2 SYDVKM. The CDR3 region is CASSTRQGITYGYTF. The CDR3 DNA reads as TGTGCCAGCAGTACTCGACAGGGAATTACCTATGGCTACACCTTC.

The chain combines TRBV29-1 with TRBJ1-4; perhaps TRBD1 as D (5 bases). The CDR3 consists of 13 residues. The ends were cut back, 4 bases at V and 7 bases at J, with 13 bases in the middle. Per germline, CDR1 SQVTM and CDR2 ANQGSEA. The DNA of the CDR3 is TGCAGCGTTGGGGAGGGGTTCGGTGAAAAACTGTTTTTT. This gives the protein CSVGEGFGEKLFF.

Notes on this clone: This CDR3 is also generated by other DNA sequences in the sample. The V and J genes are TRBV4-3 and TRBJ2-7, with D possibly being TRBD1 (5 bases). The V gene's germline CDR1 is LGHNA and CDR2 YSLEER. The CDR3 runs to 14 residues. Trimming left V 1 base short and J 1 base short, with 8 bases between. CDR3 nucleotide sequence: TGCGCCAGCAGCCAAGTTAGGGGTTCCTACGAGCAGTACTTC. Translated: CASSQVRGSYEQYF.

The table lists this clone with a few counts. This chain links TRBV18 with TRBJ1-5, with D hard to call. This CDR3 has 14 amino acids. Germline CDR1 is KGHSH and CDR2 is LQKENI. Trimming cost V 3 bases and J 10 bases, with 16 bases left between them. As DNA, the CDR3 is TGTGCCAGCTCACCGGGTAGCGGAGAGGGTCCCCAGCATTTT. Protein sequence: CASSPGSGEGPQHF.

This clone was observed a few times. V and J are TRBV29-1 and TRBJ1-2; D gene unclear. Per germline, CDR1 SQVTM and CDR2 ANQGSEA. This CDR3 spans 11 amino acids. V was shortened by 4 bases and J by 5 bases, with 8 bases between the two germline ends. The CDR3 is CSVVGLYGYTF. The CDR3 coding sequence is TGCAGCGTTGTAGGATTGTATGGCTACACCTTC.

This chain joins TRBV28 and TRBJ2-1; D is unresolved. Trimming cost V 7 bases and J 7 bases, with 8 bases left between them. The length of the CDR3 is 11 residues. Germline loops: CDR1 MDHEN, CDR2 SYDVKM. CDR3 coding DNA: TGTGCCAGCATGACCCGAAATGAGCAGTTCTTC. It specifies CASMTRNEQFF.

This chain joins TRBV10-3 and TRBJ1-6, with TRBD1 matching over 10 bases. V lost 6 bases to trimming and J lost 4 bases; unmatched junction nucleotides: 6. The CDR3 is 16 amino acids. From germline, CDR1 is ENHRY and CDR2 SYGVKD. The CDR3 DNA reads as TGTGCCATCAGACCCGGGACAGGGGATTATAATTCACCCCTCCACTTT. Amino acid sequence: CAIRPGTGDYNSPLHF.

The chain links TRBV4-1 to TRBJ2-2, with D maybe TRBD2 (5 bases). Trimming stripped 4 bases from V and 8 bases from J, with 17 bases between. CDR1 is MGHRA and CDR2 is YSYEKL in the germline V gene. The CDR3 length is 15 residues. DNA of the CDR3: TGCGCCAGCAGCCTCCTACCCGGGGTTGCGGGGGAGCTGTTTTTT. It codes for CASSLLPGVAGELFF.

The gene calls are TRBV7-9 and TRBJ1-1; D not certain. The germline V gene has CDR1 SEHNR and CDR2 FQNEAQ (reference sequence). CDR3 size: 12 residues. The ends were cut back, 3 bases at V and 2 bases at J, with 4 bases in the middle. The CDR3 DNA sequence: TGTGCCAGCAGCTTCGAAAACACTGAAGCTTTCTTT. Encoded protein: CASSFENTEAFF.

This chain links TRBV19 with TRBJ2-7; 8 nucleotides agree with TRBD2. Germline V gene data show CDR1 as LNHDA and CDR2 as SQIVND (reference sequence). The CDR3 runs 14 residues. V shed 2 bases and J 2 bases; nucleotides not matched to a gene: 2. The CDR3 coding sequence is TGTGCCAGTAGTATAAGCGGGGGACCCTACGAGCAGTACTTC. This translates into CASSISGGPYEQYF.

This sequence joins TRBV4-2 and TRBJ2-7, with D possibly being TRBD2 (6 bases). Per germline, CDR1 LGHNA and CDR2 YNFKEQ. V was trimmed by 1 base and J by 0 bases, leaving 10 bases between them. The CDR3 sequence is 15 residues long. As DNA, the CDR3 is TGTGCCAGCAGCCAAGTCGGGACTCACTCCTACGAGCAGTACTTC. As protein: CASSQVGTHSYEQYF.

The rearrangement joins TRBV13 to TRBJ1-2, with TRBD1 matching 7 bases. Germline CDR1 and CDR2: PRHDT and FYEKMQ (reference sequence). The CDR3 totals 15 residues. V dropped 7 bases and J dropped 3; count of bases not matched to a gene: 11. CDR3 loop: CASTEGQSRDYGYTF. Written as DNA, the CDR3 is TGTGCCAGCACTGAGGGACAGTCAAGAGACTATGGCTACACCTTC.

J is TRBJ2-3 and V is TRBV6-1; D not certain. CDR1 MNHNS and CDR2 SASEGT come from the germline V gene. V lost 4 bases and J lost 2, with 7 bases in between. The CDR3 spans 13 residues. The CDR3 reads CASSVAYTDTQYF. The CDR3 bases are TGTGCCAGCAGTGTAGCATACACAGATACGCAGTATTTT.

The chain uses TRBV15 and TRBJ2-1; D perhaps matches TRBD2 (5 bases). CDR3 length: 16 residues. Per germline, CDR1 LNHNV and CDR2 YYDKDF (reference sequence). Trimming stripped 5 bases from V and 3 bases from J, with 17 bases between. As DNA, the CDR3 is TGTGCCACCAGCGCGGGCGTGGGCGGAGACTACAATGAGCAGTTCTTC. This gives the protein CATSAGVGGDYNEQFF. Complete variable domain (other parts from reference TRBV15 and TRBJ2-1): DAMVIQNPRYQVTQFGKPVTLSCSQTLNHNVMYWYQQKSSQAPKLLFHYYDKDFNNEADTPDNFQSRRPNTSFCFLDIRSPGLGDTAMYLCATSAGVGGDYNEQFFGPGTRLTVL.